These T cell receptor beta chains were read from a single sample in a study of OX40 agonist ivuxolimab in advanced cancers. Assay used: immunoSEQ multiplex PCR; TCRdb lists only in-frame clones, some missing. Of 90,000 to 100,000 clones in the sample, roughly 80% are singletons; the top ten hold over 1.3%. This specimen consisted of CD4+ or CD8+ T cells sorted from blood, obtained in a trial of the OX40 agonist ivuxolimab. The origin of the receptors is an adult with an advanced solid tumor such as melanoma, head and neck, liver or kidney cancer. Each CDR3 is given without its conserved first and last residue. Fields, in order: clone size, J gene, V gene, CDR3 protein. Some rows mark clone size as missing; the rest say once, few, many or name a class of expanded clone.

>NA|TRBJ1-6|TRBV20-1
SARSDSPLH
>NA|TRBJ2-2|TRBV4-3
ASSQELAGVGELF
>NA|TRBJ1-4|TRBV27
ASSLLGAREKLF
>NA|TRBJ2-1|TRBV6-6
ASSYGGQGRRNEQF
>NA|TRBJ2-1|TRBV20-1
SASDWNEQF
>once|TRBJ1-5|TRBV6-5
ASSDSNQPQH
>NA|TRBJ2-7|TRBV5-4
ASSPGTGPYEQY
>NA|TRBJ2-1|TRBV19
ASSMLLPGTGGLHEQF
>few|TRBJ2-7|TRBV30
AWAGVSNEQY
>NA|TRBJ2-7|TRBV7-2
ASSLMGEGYEQY
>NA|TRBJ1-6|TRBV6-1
ASSGYINSPLH
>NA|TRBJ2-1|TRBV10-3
AISELAGGGNEQF
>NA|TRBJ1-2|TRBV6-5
ASSYSGAANYGYT
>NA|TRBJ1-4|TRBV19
ASSFGNRASEKLF
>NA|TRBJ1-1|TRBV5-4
ASSHPGVGGENTEAF
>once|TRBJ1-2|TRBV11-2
ASSLDRVNYGYT
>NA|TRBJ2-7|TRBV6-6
ASSYSPGTYEQY
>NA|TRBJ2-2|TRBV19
ASNNRGNTGELF
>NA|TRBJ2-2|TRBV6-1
ASSEGLGTGELF
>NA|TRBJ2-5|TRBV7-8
ASSPGPQETQY
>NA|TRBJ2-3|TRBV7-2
ASSSSGGATDTQY
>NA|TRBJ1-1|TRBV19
ASRQQGGGGNTEAF
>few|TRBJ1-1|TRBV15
ATSGRLLMNTEAF
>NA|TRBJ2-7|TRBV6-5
ASSSPIEQY
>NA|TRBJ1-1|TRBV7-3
ASSLETNTEAF
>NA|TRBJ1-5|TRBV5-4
ASSLSGSNQPQH
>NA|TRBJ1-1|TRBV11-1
ASSLAGTGNRAF
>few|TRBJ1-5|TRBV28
ASISVGSQPQH
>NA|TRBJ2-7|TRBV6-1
ASSERGAHYYEQY
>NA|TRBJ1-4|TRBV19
ASRTGATNEKLF
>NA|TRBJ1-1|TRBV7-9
ASSRGGDRGNTEAF
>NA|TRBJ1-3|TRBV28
ASRGGNTIY
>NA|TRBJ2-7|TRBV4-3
ASSQGPAASSYEQY
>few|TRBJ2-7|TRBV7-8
ASSLDGVEQY
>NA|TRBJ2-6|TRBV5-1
ASSREGAGANVLT
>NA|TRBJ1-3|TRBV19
ASSFTTGASGNTIY
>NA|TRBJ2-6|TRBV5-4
ASSFGGSGANVLT